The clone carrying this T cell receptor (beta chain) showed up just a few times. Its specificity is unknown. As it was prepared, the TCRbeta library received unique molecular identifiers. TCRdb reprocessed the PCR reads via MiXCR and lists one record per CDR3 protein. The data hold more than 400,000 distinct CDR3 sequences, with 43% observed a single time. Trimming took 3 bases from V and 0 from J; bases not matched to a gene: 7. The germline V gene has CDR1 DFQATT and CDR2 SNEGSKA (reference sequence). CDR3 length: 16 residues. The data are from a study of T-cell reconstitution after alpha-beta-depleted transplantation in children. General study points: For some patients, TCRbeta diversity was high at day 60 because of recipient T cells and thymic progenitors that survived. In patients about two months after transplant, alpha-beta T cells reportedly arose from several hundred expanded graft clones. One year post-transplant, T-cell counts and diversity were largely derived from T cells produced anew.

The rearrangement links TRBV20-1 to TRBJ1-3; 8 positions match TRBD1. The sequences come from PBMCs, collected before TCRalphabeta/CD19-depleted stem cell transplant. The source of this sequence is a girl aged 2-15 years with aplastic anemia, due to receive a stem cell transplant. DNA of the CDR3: TGCAGTGCTAGCCTTTCCGGGACAGGCTCTGGAAACACCATATATTTT. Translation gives CSASLSGTGSGNTIYF.